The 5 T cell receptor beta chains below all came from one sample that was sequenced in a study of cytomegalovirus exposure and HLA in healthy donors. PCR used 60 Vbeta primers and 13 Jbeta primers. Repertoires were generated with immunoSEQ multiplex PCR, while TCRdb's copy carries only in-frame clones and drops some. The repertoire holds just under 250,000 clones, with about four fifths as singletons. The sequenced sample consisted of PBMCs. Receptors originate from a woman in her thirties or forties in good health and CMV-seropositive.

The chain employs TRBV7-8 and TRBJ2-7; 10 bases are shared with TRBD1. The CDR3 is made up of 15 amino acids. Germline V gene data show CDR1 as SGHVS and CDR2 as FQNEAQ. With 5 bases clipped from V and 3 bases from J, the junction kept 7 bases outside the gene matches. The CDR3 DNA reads TGTGCCAGCAGCGTAGACGGACAGGGGGACTACGAGCAGTACTTC. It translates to CASSVDGQGDYEQYF.

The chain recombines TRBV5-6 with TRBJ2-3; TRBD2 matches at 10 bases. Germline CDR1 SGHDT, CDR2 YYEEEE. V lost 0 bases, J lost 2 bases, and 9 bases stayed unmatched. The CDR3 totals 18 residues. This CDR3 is CASSLEASGGRITDTQYF. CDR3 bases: TGTGCCAGCAGCTTGGAGGCTAGCGGGGGCCGAATCACAGATACGCAGTATTTT.

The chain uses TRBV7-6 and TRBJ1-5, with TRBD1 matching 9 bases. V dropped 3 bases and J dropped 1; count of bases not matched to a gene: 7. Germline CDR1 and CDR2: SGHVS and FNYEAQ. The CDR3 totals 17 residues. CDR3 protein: CASSLNLQGASNQPQHF. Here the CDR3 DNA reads TGTGCCAGCAGCTTGAATCTACAGGGGGCGAGCAATCAGCCCCAGCATTTT.

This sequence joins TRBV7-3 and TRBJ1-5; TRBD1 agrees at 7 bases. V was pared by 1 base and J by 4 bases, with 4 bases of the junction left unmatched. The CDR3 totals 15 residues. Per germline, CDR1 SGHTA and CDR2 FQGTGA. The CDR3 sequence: CASSLNAGGNQPQHF. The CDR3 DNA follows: TGTGCCAGCAGCTTAAATGCAGGGGGTAATCAGCCCCAGCATTTT.

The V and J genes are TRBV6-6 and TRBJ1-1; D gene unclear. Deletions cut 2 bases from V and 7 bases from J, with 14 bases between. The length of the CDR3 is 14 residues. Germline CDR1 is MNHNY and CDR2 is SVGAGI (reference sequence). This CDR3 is CASSYPPREGEAFF. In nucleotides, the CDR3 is TGTGCCAGCAGTTACCCCCCGCGAGAGGGTGAAGCTTTCTTT.